The T cell receptor (beta chain) described here comes from a study of T cells after yellow fever vaccination. After removal of 1 base from V and 3 bases from J, the junction contained 5 bases not matched to a gene. The germline CDR1 and CDR2 sequences are SGHTA and FQGNSA. There are 16 residues in the CDR3. For this clonotype: As yet, its antigen is unknown.

A process of 5'RACE template switching, which added a universal primer site and UMIs, was used to make TCR cDNA. TCRdb fed the 5' RACE reads into MiXCR, producing one record per CDR3 protein. Of some 320,000 distinct CDR3 sequences listed, 8.7% were seen once; the top ten hold over 3%. General study results and limits: Peaking faster, on day 5 versus 15, the secondary response was nonetheless weaker. A small share of clonotypes appeared in both CD4 and CD8 compartments. The study re-detected most primary-vaccination clones after the booster (approximately 97% CD4, roughly 88% CD8).

The sequence came from a man younger than 30 who received the YFV17D yellow fever vaccine. Sample: CD4+ T cells sorted from PBMCs, taken 5 days after the yellow fever booster vaccination. The chain uses TRBV7-2 and TRBJ2-3; TRBD1 matches at 9 bases. The CDR3 is CASSLVGTGLTDTQYF. For the CDR3, the DNA is TGTGCCAGCAGCTTAGTAGGGACAGGGCTTACAGATACGCAGTATTTT.